This is a list of T cell receptor beta chains from one sample in a study of shared clonotypes between healthy human individuals. The data were produced by immunoSEQ multiplex PCR, yet TCRdb's version contains in-frame clones alone and is incomplete. Of over 2 million clones in the sample, 85% to 95% were seen once. Material for sequencing was naive CD4+ T cells sorted from blood. The receptor source for this set is a young man in good health. Each CDR3 is given with its conserved first and last residue. D genes are given only for firm matches. Expanded clones get a size class; other rows say once, few or many, or leave the size out.

D gene: -
clone size: -
V gene: TRBV9
J gene: TRBJ2-7
CDR3 DNA: TGTGCCAGCAGCGTAGATGAGCGAGTGGGTCGCGAGCAGTACTTC
CDR3 protein: CASSVDERVGREQYF

D gene: -
clone size: -
V gene: TRBV28
J gene: TRBJ1-2
CDR3 DNA: TGTGCCAGCAGTCCCGGAGAAGGGCAGGGCCGGGGCTATGGCTACACCTTC
CDR3 protein: CASSPGEGQGRGYGYTF

D gene: -
clone size: -
V gene: TRBV2
J gene: TRBJ2-3
CDR3 DNA: TGTGCCAGCAGTGGCTGCTCGACAGGCACAGATACGCAGTATTTT
CDR3 protein: CASSGCSTGTDTQYF

D gene: -
clone size: -
V gene: TRBV19
J gene: TRBJ2-7
CDR3 DNA: TGTGCCAGTAGTATCGACCGGGTCGGGGAGCAGTACTTC
CDR3 protein: CASSIDRVGEQYF

D gene: -
clone size: -
V gene: TRBV28
J gene: TRBJ2-1
CDR3 DNA: TGTGCCAGCACCCCGGGGGGCGGTTACAATGAGCAGTTCTTC
CDR3 protein: CASTPGGGYNEQFF

D gene: -
clone size: -
V gene: TRBV7-2
J gene: TRBJ2-3
CDR3 DNA: TGTGCCAGCAGCTTAGGTACAGCGGGCTTCACAGATACGCAGTATTTT
CDR3 protein: CASSLGTAGFTDTQYF

D gene: TRBD2
clone size: -
V gene: TRBV5-1
J gene: TRBJ2-7
CDR3 DNA: TGCGCCAGCAGCTTAGGACTAGCGGGAGTCAGCGAGCAGTACTTC
CDR3 protein: CASSLGLAGVSEQYF

D gene: -
clone size: -
V gene: TRBV28
J gene: TRBJ2-7
CDR3 DNA: TGTGCCAGCAGCATCCTAGGTGAGGGGGCCTACGAGCAGTACTTC
CDR3 protein: CASSILGEGAYEQYF

D gene: TRBD2
clone size: -
V gene: TRBV5-1
J gene: TRBJ2-5
CDR3 DNA: TGCGCCAGCAGCTCGGGACTAGTTCAGGAGACCCAGTACTTC
CDR3 protein: CASSSGLVQETQYF

D gene: -
clone size: -
V gene: TRBV5-6
J gene: TRBJ1-2
CDR3 DNA: TGTGCCAGCAGCTTGTTGGGCTGGGGCGAGGGCTACACCTTC
CDR3 protein: CASSLLGWGEGYTF

D gene: -
clone size: once
V gene: TRBV7-2
J gene: TRBJ2-2
CDR3 DNA: TGTGCCAGCAGCTTACAGGCGGGATCGAACACCGGGGAGCTGTTTTTT
CDR3 protein: CASSLQAGSNTGELFF

D gene: -
clone size: -
V gene: TRBV5-1
J gene: TRBJ1-5
CDR3 DNA: TGCGCCAGCAGCTTAGGAGGGGTAGGTCAGCCCCAGCATTTT
CDR3 protein: CASSLGGVGQPQHF

D gene: -
clone size: -
V gene: TRBV10-3
J gene: TRBJ2-1
CDR3 DNA: TGTGCCATCAGTGAGTCCGGGGGAAACAATGAGCAGTTCTTC
CDR3 protein: CAISESGGNNEQFF

D gene: -
clone size: -
V gene: TRBV20-1
J gene: TRBJ2-3
CDR3 DNA: TGCAGTGCTAGTAGGCTCGATACGCAGTATTTT
CDR3 protein: CSASRLDTQYF

D gene: -
clone size: -
V gene: TRBV5-1
J gene: TRBJ2-5
CDR3 DNA: TGCGCCAGCAGCTTGGCGGCGTCTTCTCAAGAGACCCAGTACTTC
CDR3 protein: CASSLAASSQETQYF

D gene: TRBD2
clone size: -
V gene: TRBV5-1
J gene: TRBJ2-1
CDR3 DNA: TGCGCCAGCAGCTTGAGTCTAGCGGGAACCTACAATGAGCAGTTCTTC
CDR3 protein: CASSLSLAGTYNEQFF

D gene: -
clone size: once
V gene: TRBV27
J gene: TRBJ1-5
CDR3 DNA: TGTGCCAGCAGTCCCGACGGGATCAGCAATCAGCCCCAGCATTTT
CDR3 protein: CASSPDGISNQPQHF

D gene: TRBD2
clone size: once
V gene: TRBV10-3
J gene: TRBJ2-2
CDR3 DNA: TGTGCCATCAGCCAACTAGCGGGAGATGGCACCGGGGAGCTGTTTTTT
CDR3 protein: CAISQLAGDGTGELFF

D gene: -
clone size: -
V gene: TRBV11-2
J gene: TRBJ1-1
CDR3 DNA: TGTGCCAGCAGCTCGAGGAACACTGAAGCTTTCTTT
CDR3 protein: CASSSRNTEAFF

D gene: TRBD1
clone size: -
V gene: TRBV28
J gene: TRBJ1-6
CDR3 DNA: TGTGCCAGCAGTCCCGGGACAGGGGCTAATTCACCCCTCCACTTT
CDR3 protein: CASSPGTGANSPLHF

D gene: -
clone size: -
V gene: TRBV5-1
J gene: TRBJ1-1
CDR3 DNA: TGCGCCAGCAGCTTGCGCAGGGTCACTGAAGCTTTCTTT
CDR3 protein: CASSLRRVTEAFF

D gene: -
clone size: -
V gene: TRBV28
J gene: TRBJ1-3
CDR3 DNA: TGTGCCAGCAGTTTAGAAGGGATCTCTGGAAACACCATATATTTT
CDR3 protein: CASSLEGISGNTIYF

D gene: TRBD2
clone size: -
V gene: TRBV5-1
J gene: TRBJ2-1
CDR3 DNA: TGCGCCAGCAGCTTGGACCCTAGCGGCCGCTTGTACAATGAGCAGTTCTTC
CDR3 protein: CASSLDPSGRLYNEQFF

D gene: -
clone size: -
V gene: TRBV21-1
J gene: TRBJ2-7
CDR3 DNA: TGTGCCAGCAGCAAAGAGGTAGGGAATATTCTCCACGAGCAGTACTTC
CDR3 protein: CASSKEVGNILHEQYF

D gene: -
clone size: -
V gene: TRBV5-4
J gene: TRBJ2-7
CDR3 DNA: TGTGCCAGCAGCGAAAACCGGACCGTCGGGCTCCACGAGCAGTACTTC
CDR3 protein: CASSENRTVGLHEQYF

D gene: -
clone size: -
V gene: TRBV28
J gene: TRBJ1-2
CDR3 DNA: TGTGCCAGCAGCACTACGGGGGGCTACACCTTC
CDR3 protein: CASSTTGGYTF

D gene: -
clone size: -
V gene: TRBV5-4
J gene: TRBJ2-5
CDR3 DNA: TGTGCCAGCAGCTTGGGGTCAGAACAAGAGACCCAGTACTTC
CDR3 protein: CASSLGSEQETQYF

D gene: -
clone size: -
V gene: TRBV28
J gene: TRBJ2-7
CDR3 DNA: TGTGCCAGCAGTTCAGGGGGGGGCTACGAGCAGTACTTC
CDR3 protein: CASSSGGGYEQYF

D gene: -
clone size: -
V gene: TRBV2
J gene: TRBJ2-7
CDR3 DNA: TGTGCCAGCAGTGGTCAGAGACCCTACGAGCAGTACTTC
CDR3 protein: CASSGQRPYEQYF

D gene: -
clone size: -
V gene: TRBV7-7
J gene: TRBJ2-1
CDR3 DNA: TGTGCTAGCAGCCCGGGGATTAGCTCCTACAATGAGCAGTTCTTC
CDR3 protein: CASSPGISSYNEQFF

D gene: -
clone size: -
V gene: TRBV30
J gene: TRBJ1-2
CDR3 DNA: TGTGCCTGGCGCGAGGGGTACTATGGCTACACCTTC
CDR3 protein: CAWREGYYGYTF

D gene: -
clone size: -
V gene: TRBV9
J gene: TRBJ2-5
CDR3 DNA: TGTGCCAGCAGCGGACCCGCAGGAGAGACCCAGTACTTC
CDR3 protein: CASSGPAGETQYF

D gene: -
clone size: -
V gene: TRBV19
J gene: TRBJ1-1
CDR3 DNA: TGTGCCAGTAGTATATCCGGAGGGGGCACTGAAGCTTTCTTT
CDR3 protein: CASSISGGGTEAFF

D gene: -
clone size: -
V gene: TRBV2
J gene: TRBJ1-5
CDR3 DNA: TGTGCCAGAAAACAGGGCAATCAGCCCCAGCATTTT
CDR3 protein: CARKQGNQPQHF

D gene: -
clone size: -
V gene: TRBV28
J gene: TRBJ1-5
CDR3 DNA: TGTGCCAGCAGTGTGACCGGGACGAGGGACCAGCCCCAGCATTTT
CDR3 protein: CASSVTGTRDQPQHF

D gene: TRBD2
clone size: -
V gene: TRBV18
J gene: TRBJ2-3
CDR3 DNA: TGTGCCAGCTCACCGAATGTGGTAGCGGGAGCCACAGATACGCAGTATTTT
CDR3 protein: CASSPNVVAGATDTQYF

D gene: TRBD1
clone size: -
V gene: TRBV6-5
J gene: TRBJ1-1
CDR3 DNA: TGTGCCAGCACCCGACAGGGAGGGAGGGCTGAAGCTTTCTTT
CDR3 protein: CASTRQGGRAEAFF

D gene: -
clone size: -
V gene: TRBV6-1
J gene: TRBJ2-1
CDR3 DNA: TGTGCCAGCAGTGAGGACCACAGGGATTTGGAGTTCTTC
CDR3 protein: CASSEDHRDLEFF

D gene: -
clone size: once
V gene: TRBV5-1
J gene: TRBJ1-2
CDR3 DNA: TGCGCCAGCAGCTTGGGGGAGGGCTATGGCTACACCTTC
CDR3 protein: CASSLGEGYGYTF

D gene: -
clone size: -
V gene: TRBV19
J gene: TRBJ2-2
CDR3 DNA: TGTGCCAGTAGTATAACCGGGACGGGGACAACCGGGGAGCTGTTTTTT
CDR3 protein: CASSITGTGTTGELFF

D gene: -
clone size: -
V gene: TRBV5-4
J gene: TRBJ1-2
CDR3 DNA: TGTGCCAGCAGCTTGGTTCGGGATACGTCCGGCTACACCTTC
CDR3 protein: CASSLVRDTSGYTF

D gene: TRBD1
clone size: -
V gene: TRBV10-1
J gene: TRBJ2-3
CDR3 DNA: TGCGCCAGCAGTGAAGGGGACAGGGGGAGCACAGATACGCAGTATTTT
CDR3 protein: CASSEGDRGSTDTQYF

D gene: -
clone size: -
V gene: TRBV6-1
J gene: TRBJ2-3
CDR3 DNA: TGTGCCAGCAGTGAAATGTCATGGCAGAGCACAGATACGCAGTATTTT
CDR3 protein: CASSEMSWQSTDTQYF

D gene: -
clone size: -
V gene: TRBV10-3
J gene: TRBJ2-7
CDR3 DNA: TGTGCCATCAGTGAGTTCCAGGAGCAGTACTTC
CDR3 protein: CAISEFQEQYF

D gene: TRBD2
clone size: -
V gene: TRBV19
J gene: TRBJ2-1
CDR3 DNA: TGTGCCAGTAGTGTGACTAGCGGGATCTACAATGAGCAGTTCTTC
CDR3 protein: CASSVTSGIYNEQFF

D gene: TRBD1
clone size: -
V gene: TRBV7-2
J gene: TRBJ2-1
CDR3 DNA: TGTGCCAGCAGCGAGGACAGGGACTCCTACAATGAGCAGTTCTTC
CDR3 protein: CASSEDRDSYNEQFF

D gene: -
clone size: -
V gene: TRBV14
J gene: TRBJ2-7
CDR3 DNA: TGTGCCAGCAGCCAAACAAGTCAGTGGCAGTACTTC
CDR3 protein: CASSQTSQWQYF

D gene: -
clone size: -
V gene: TRBV28
J gene: TRBJ1-2
CDR3 DNA: TGTGCCAGCAATTATGGGCAGGGCGATGGCTACACCTTC
CDR3 protein: CASNYGQGDGYTF

D gene: -
clone size: once
V gene: TRBV28
J gene: TRBJ2-7
CDR3 DNA: TGTGCCAGCAGTCCCCCGGCCAGGGCCGAGCAGTACTTC
CDR3 protein: CASSPPARAEQYF

D gene: -
clone size: -
V gene: TRBV6-5
J gene: TRBJ1-1
CDR3 DNA: TGTGCCAGCAGTTACTCAGGGATCAGGGACCTAGGAGCTTTCTTT
CDR3 protein: CASSYSGIRDLGAFF

D gene: -
clone size: -
V gene: TRBV10-3
J gene: TRBJ1-2
CDR3 DNA: TGTGCCATCAGTGAGCGAGAGGGGGTCGGAAACTATGGCTACACCTTC
CDR3 protein: CAISEREGVGNYGYTF

D gene: -
clone size: -
V gene: TRBV11-3
J gene: TRBJ1-1
CDR3 DNA: TGTGCCAGCAGCTTAGATCGGGCACGGGGAGGTGGGAGGGCCACTGAAGCTTTCTTT
CDR3 protein: CASSLDRARGGGRATEAFF

D gene: -
clone size: -
V gene: TRBV29-1
J gene: TRBJ2-1
CDR3 DNA: TGCAGCCTCCGGTTCGGGGGCCAGCAGTTCTTC
CDR3 protein: CSLRFGGQQFF

D gene: TRBD1
clone size: -
V gene: TRBV2
J gene: TRBJ2-4
CDR3 DNA: TGTGCCAGCAGTCCACGACGGACAGGGGATATGAACATTCAGTACTTC
CDR3 protein: CASSPRRTGDMNIQYF